The 16 T cell receptor beta chains reported below all come from one sample, sequenced in a study of blood T cell repertoires in COVID-19 (TCRdb year 2020). Preparation of the library involved the immunoSEQ multiplex PCR assay. TCRdb took over this immuneACCESS table, retaining in-frame rearrangements with V and J assigned. Such tables are incomplete; in checked studies, under half of the missing clones stem from an unresolved V gene, and the remainder is unexplained. Recorded for this sample are 110,000 or so clones; roughly 80% of them occurred a single time. The top ten hold approximately 15% of the sample. Sequencing was performed on peripheral blood. Receptor source: an elderly woman with acute or convalescent COVID-19.

The chain has TRBV5-6 and TRBJ2-3, with TRBD2 identical over 7 bases. The V gene end was trimmed by 0 bases and the J gene end by 3 bases; junction bases not matched to a gene: 4. The CDR3 loop spans 15 amino acids. CDR1 and CDR2 from the germline V gene are SGHDT and YYEEEE. The CDR3 sequence is CASSLGAGITDTQYF. For the CDR3, the DNA is TGTGCCAGCAGCTTGGGAGCGGGGATTACAGATACGCAGTATTTT.

The V call is TRBV3-1 (or the pseudogene TRBV3-2), the J call TRBJ2-1; D gene unclear. Germline V gene data show CDR1 as LGHDT and CDR2 as YNNKEL (reference sequence). V was trimmed by 4 bases and J by 7 bases, leaving 5 bases between them. This CDR3 has 11 residues. The CDR3 is CASSLPNEQFF. CDR3 bases: TGTGCCAGCAGCCTTCCAAATGAGCAGTTCTTC.

The chain carries TRBV20-1 and TRBJ2-5; 8 positions match TRBD1. Per the germline V gene, CDR1 is DFQATT and CDR2 is SNEGSKA (reference sequence). V lost 3 bases and J lost 4; bases outside the gene matches: 7. The CDR3 length is 14 residues. The CDR3 DNA reads TGCAGTGCTAGTTTCAGGGGGCGGCGAGAGACCCAGTACTTC. It is translated as CSASFRGRRETQYF.

Only one count was recorded for this clone. V is TRBV7-2 and J is TRBJ2-6; TRBD2 agrees at 9 bases. The CDR3 loop spans 18 amino acids. The trim removed 5 bases at V and 0 bases at J, leaving 8 bases unmatched. Germline CDR1 SGHTA, CDR2 FQGNSA. The CDR3 DNA sequence: TGTGCCAGCAGCCCTAAGCTAGCGGGGTACTCTGGGGCCAACGTCCTGACTTTC. Encoded protein: CASSPKLAGYSGANVLTF. Full variable domain (missing parts from reference TRBV7-2 and TRBJ2-6): GAGVSQSPSNKVTEKGKDVELRCDPISGHTALYWYRQSLGQGLEFLIYFQGNSAPDKSGLPSDRFSAERTGGSVSTLTIQRTQQEDSAVYLCASSPKLAGYSGANVLTFGAGSRLTVL.

The chain is built from TRBV11-2 and TRBJ2-1; D call uncertain. V dropped 5 bases and J dropped 4 bases, with 18 bases sitting between them. Per the germline V gene, CDR1 is SGHAT and CDR2 is FQNNGV. CDR3 length equals 16 residues. CDR3 protein: CASSPALLTGYNEQFF. CDR3 DNA sequence: TGTGCCAGCAGCCCAGCGTTACTAACTGGGTACAATGAGCAGTTCTTC.

This clone was counted once. The chain couples TRBV11-3 to TRBJ1-1; no reliable D call. The CDR3 covers 13 residues. The V and J ends lost 6 bases and 1 base respectively, with 9 bases between them. Germline lookup yields CDR1 SGHNT and CDR2 YENEEA. Written as DNA, the CDR3 is TGTGCCAGCAGTCGGGGTACGAACACTGAAGCTTTCTTT. It specifies CASSRGTNTEAFF.

V usage is TRBV15 and J usage is TRBJ2-1; TRBD2 agrees at 7 bases. The CDR3 covers 17 residues. The germline V gene encodes CDR1 LNHNV and CDR2 YYDKDF (reference sequence). V lost 0 bases, J lost 4 bases, and 9 bases stayed unmatched. The chain's CDR3 is CATSRDPPGGGYNEQFF. In DNA, the CDR3 is TGTGCCACCAGCAGAGACCCACCGGGAGGCGGGTACAATGAGCAGTTCTTC.

J is TRBJ1-1 and V is TRBV7-9; TRBD1 might be the D (5 bases). V dropped 5 bases and J dropped 1 base, with 20 bases sitting between them. CDR1 is SEHNR and CDR2 is FQNEAQ in the germline V gene (reference sequence). This CDR3 contains 17 residues. CDR3: CASSPPVGGTGNTEAFF. CDR3 DNA: TGTGCCAGCAGCCCTCCGGTCGGGGGTACTGGGAACACTGAAGCTTTCTTT.

V and J are TRBV10-1 and TRBJ2-3, with 8 nucleotides matching TRBD1. The CDR3 has 17 amino acids. Germline V gene lookup returns CDR1 WNHNN and CDR2 SYGVQD (reference sequence). Germline trimming cut 3 bases from V and 1 base from J; bases unmatched to any gene: 9. This CDR3 reads CASSDPGWGQGTDTQYF. CDR3 coding DNA: TGCGCCAGCAGTGACCCCGGGTGGGGACAGGGCACAGATACGCAGTATTTT.

V is TRBV18 and J is TRBJ2-7, with D possibly being TRBD2 (5 bases). The CDR3 length is 16 residues. Trimming stripped 5 bases from V and 0 bases from J, with 17 bases between. The V gene's germline CDR1 is KGHSH and CDR2 LQKENI. CDR3 DNA sequence: TGTGCCAGCTCATCGGGGTTGGGCGCGCTCTCCTACGAGCAGTACTTC. This codes for CASSSGLGALSYEQYF.

J is TRBJ1-5 and V is TRBV27; D is uncertain. Germline V gives CDR1 MNHEY, CDR2 SMNVEV (reference sequence). There are 14 residues in the CDR3. Trimming removed 2 bases from V and 2 bases from J, with 7 bases in between. CDR3 residues: CASSLGGGNQPQHF. For the CDR3, the DNA is TGTGCCAGCAGTTTAGGAGGAGGCAATCAGCCCCAGCATTTT.

This clone showed up just once. CDR3: CASSPIQGNTGELFF. The CDR3 nucleotides read TGTGCCAGCAGCCCCATTCAGGGTAACACCGGGGAGCTGTTTTTT. V gene TRBV11-2 combines with J gene TRBJ2-2; D is perhaps TRBD1 (5 bases). The germline CDR1 and CDR2 sequences are SGHAT and FQNNGV. This CDR3 comprises 15 residues. V was trimmed by 5 bases and J by 2 bases, leaving 12 bases between them.

This clone was counted once. The chain links TRBV6-6 to TRBJ1-6, with D possibly TRBD1 on 6 matching bases. Germline-derived CDR1 and CDR2 are MNHNY and SVGAGI (reference sequence). V was clipped by 0 bases and J by 0 bases, with 6 bases between them. The CDR3 length is 16 residues. The CDR3 nucleotides are TGTGCCAGCAGTTACTCAGGGGGCTCCTATAATTCACCCCTCCACTTT. It specifies CASSYSGGSYNSPLHF.

V and J are TRBV6-5 and TRBJ2-7, with 7 bases identical to TRBD2. The CDR3 is 15 amino acids. CDR1 is MNHEY, CDR2 SVGAGI, per germline. The junction had 7 bases not matched to a gene; V was cut back by 2 bases and J by 3 bases. CDR3 sequence (DNA): TGTGCCAGCAGTTACCGGCCGGGAGGACACTACGAGCAGTACTTC. This sequence encodes CASSYRPGGHYEQYF.

The rearrangement links TRBV3-1 (or the pseudogene TRBV3-2) to TRBJ1-1; D ambiguous. Germline assignment: CDR1 LGHDT and CDR2 YNNKEL (reference sequence). V was pared by 2 bases and J by 0 bases, with 7 bases between. The CDR3 runs 14 residues. The CDR3 reads CASSQYNMNTEAFF. The CDR3, as DNA: TGTGCCAGCAGCCAATACAACATGAACACTGAAGCTTTCTTT.

As concerns this clone: Other DNA sequences of this sample code for an identical CDR3. The rearrangement links TRBV18 to TRBJ1-1, with D possibly TRBD1 on 6 matching bases. The CDR3 has 13 residues. Trimming left V 0 bases short and J 4 bases short, with 6 bases between. CDR1 KGHSH and CDR2 LQKENI come from the germline V gene. The CDR3 DNA is TGTGCCAGCTCACCACCGGGGGCCACTGAAGCTTTCTTT. This codes for CASSPPGATEAFF. Filled out from reference TRBV18 and TRBJ1-1, the complete variable domain reads NAGVMQNPRHLVRRRGQEARLRCSPMKGHSHVYWYRQLPEEGLKFMVYLQKENIIDESGMPKERFSAEFPKEGPSILRIQQVVRGDSAAYFCASSPPGATEAFFGQGTRLTVV.